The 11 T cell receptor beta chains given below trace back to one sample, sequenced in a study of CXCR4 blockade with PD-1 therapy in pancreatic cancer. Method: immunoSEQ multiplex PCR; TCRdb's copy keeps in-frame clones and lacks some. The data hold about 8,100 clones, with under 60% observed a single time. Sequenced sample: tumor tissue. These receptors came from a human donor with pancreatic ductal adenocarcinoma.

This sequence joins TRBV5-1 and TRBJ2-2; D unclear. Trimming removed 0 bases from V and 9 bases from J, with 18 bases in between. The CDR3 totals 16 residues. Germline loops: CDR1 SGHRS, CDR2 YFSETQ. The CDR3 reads CASSLVWSGNVRELFF. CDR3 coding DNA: TGCGCCAGCAGCTTGGTTTGGAGTGGCAATGTGAGGGAGCTGTTTTTT.

The CDR3 region has the DNA TGCGCCAGCAATATAGGAGGGGCGCGGAATTCACCCCTCCACTTT. Protein sequence: CASNIGGARNSPLHF. The V gene is TRBV5-1, the J gene TRBJ1-6; the D gene is possibly TRBD1 (5 bases). Germline V CDR1 and CDR2: SGHRS, YFSETQ. The CDR3 loop spans 15 amino acids. V was pared by 6 bases and J by 7 bases, with 17 bases between. The variable domain in full, with the rest retrieved from reference TRBV5-1 and TRBJ1-6, is KAGVTQTPRYLIKTRGQQVTLSCSPISGHRSVSWYQQTPGQGLQFLFEYFSETQRNKGNFPGRFSGRQFSNSRSEMNVSTLELGDSALYLCASNIGGARNSPLHFGNGTRLTVT.

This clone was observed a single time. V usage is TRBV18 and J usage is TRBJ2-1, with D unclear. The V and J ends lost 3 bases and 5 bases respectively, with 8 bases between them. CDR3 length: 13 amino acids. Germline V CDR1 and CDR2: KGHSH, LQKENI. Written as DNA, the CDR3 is TGTGCCAGCTCACCGTCACCCAACAATGAGCAGTTCTTC. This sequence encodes CASSPSPNNEQFF.

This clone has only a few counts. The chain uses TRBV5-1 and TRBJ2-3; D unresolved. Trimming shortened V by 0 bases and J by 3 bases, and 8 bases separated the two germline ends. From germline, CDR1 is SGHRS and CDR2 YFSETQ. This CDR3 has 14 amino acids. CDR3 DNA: TGCGCCAGCAGCTTGGGGGTCTGGACAGATACGCAGTATTTT. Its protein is CASSLGVWTDTQYF.

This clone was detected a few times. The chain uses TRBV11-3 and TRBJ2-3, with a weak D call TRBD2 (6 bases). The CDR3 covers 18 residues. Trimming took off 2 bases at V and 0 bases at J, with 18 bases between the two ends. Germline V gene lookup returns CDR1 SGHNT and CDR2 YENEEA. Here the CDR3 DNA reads TGTGCCAGCAGCTTACGGGTGACTAGAGGATTGAGCACAGATACGCAGTATTTT. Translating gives CASSLRVTRGLSTDTQYF.

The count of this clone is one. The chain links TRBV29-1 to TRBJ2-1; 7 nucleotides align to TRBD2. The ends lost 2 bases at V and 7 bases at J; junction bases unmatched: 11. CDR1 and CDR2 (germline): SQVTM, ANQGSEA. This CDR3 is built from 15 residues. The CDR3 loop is CSVESAQGEGNEQFF. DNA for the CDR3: TGCAGCGTTGAATCGGCACAAGGGGAGGGGAATGAGCAGTTCTTC.

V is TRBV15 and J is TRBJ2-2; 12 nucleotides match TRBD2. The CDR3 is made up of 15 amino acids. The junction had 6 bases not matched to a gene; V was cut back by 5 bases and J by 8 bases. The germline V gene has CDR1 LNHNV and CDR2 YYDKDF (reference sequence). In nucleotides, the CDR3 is TGTGCCACCAGCTTCCAGACTAGCGGGGGTGGGGAGCTGTTTTTT. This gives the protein CATSFQTSGGGELFF.

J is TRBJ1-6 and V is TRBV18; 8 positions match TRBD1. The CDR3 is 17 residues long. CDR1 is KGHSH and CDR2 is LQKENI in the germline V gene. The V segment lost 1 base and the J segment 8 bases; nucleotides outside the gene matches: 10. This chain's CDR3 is CASSPRPTGDSDSPLHF. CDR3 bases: TGTGCCAGCTCACCACGCCCGACAGGGGACTCGGATTCACCCCTCCACTTT.

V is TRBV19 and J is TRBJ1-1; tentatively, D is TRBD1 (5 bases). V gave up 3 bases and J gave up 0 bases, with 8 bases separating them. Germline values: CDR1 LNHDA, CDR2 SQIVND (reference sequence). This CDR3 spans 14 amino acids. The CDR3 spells CASSIPGLNTEAFF. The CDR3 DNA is TGTGCCAGTAGTATCCCAGGGTTGAACACTGAAGCTTTCTTT.

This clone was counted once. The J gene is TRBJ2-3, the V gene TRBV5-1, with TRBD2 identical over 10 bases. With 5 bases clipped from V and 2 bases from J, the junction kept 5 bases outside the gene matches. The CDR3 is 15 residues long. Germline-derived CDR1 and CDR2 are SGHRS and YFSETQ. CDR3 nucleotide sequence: TGCGCCAGCAGTTCAGGACTAGCGGCCACAGATACGCAGTATTTT. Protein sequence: CASSSGLAATDTQYF.

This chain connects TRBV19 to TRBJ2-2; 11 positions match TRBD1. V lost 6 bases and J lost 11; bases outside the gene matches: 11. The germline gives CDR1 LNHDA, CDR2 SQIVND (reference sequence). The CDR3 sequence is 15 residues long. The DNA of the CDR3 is TGTGCCAGTAGCGGCCCGGGACAGGGGGTATTTGAGCTGTTTTTT. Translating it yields CASSGPGQGVFELFF.